These T cell receptor beta chains were read from a single sample in a study of cytomegalovirus exposure and HLA in healthy donors. Sequencing used immunoSEQ multiplex PCR; TCRdb keeps in-frame clones, though not all of them. This repertoire shows fewer than 200,000 clones, under 90% found once; its top ten account for about 4.7%. The sequencing input was PBMCs. These receptors came from a man aged 30-40 years in good health and CMV-seronegative. Each CDR3 is given with its conserved first and last residue. A D gene is named only where the DNA matches it firmly. Clone size is shown for a subset of rows, as once, few, many or a class of expanded clone.

d_call clone_size j_call v_call cdr3_nt cdr3_aa
TRBD1 - TRBJ1-2 TRBV18 TGTGCCAGCTCACCAAGAGGGGGCAGCGGTGGCTACACCTTC CASSPRGGSGGYTF
TRBD1 - TRBJ1-1 TRBV6-6 TGTGCCAGCAGAACAGGGGGCGAAGGCACTGAAGCTTTCTTT CASRTGGEGTEAFF
- - TRBJ1-3 TRBV7-2 TGTGCCAGCAGCTTACAGGGCTCTGGAAACACCATATATTTT CASSLQGSGNTIYF
- - TRBJ2-7 TRBV5-1 TGCGCCAGCAGCCAAGAACAGGCCGCCTACGAGCAGTACTTC CASSQEQAAYEQYF
- - TRBJ1-5 TRBV7-9 TGTTCCAGCAGCTTCCCTTTTCAGCCCCAGCATTTT CSSSFPFQPQHF
TRBD1 - TRBJ1-4 TRBV7-9 TGTGCCAGCAGCTCCCTCGGGACAGGGGGCAGAAAACTGTTTTTT CASSSLGTGGRKLFF
- - TRBJ2-7 TRBV10-3 TGTGCCATCAGTGAGATGACTGGCCGCGAGCAGTACTTC CAISEMTGREQYF
- - TRBJ1-1 TRBV29-1 TGCAGCGCTGGACAGACTTTGAACACTGAAGCTTTCTTT CSAGQTLNTEAFF
TRBD2 - TRBJ2-5 TRBV10-1 TGCGCCAGCAGTGAGTCGGTCGCTAGCGGGAGTGGAAAGACCCAGTACTTC CASSESVASGSGKTQYF
- - TRBJ1-1 TRBV4-3 TGCGCCAGCAGCCAACGGGTTTACACTGAAGCTTTCTTT CASSQRVYTEAFF
- few TRBJ1-2 TRBV18 TGTGCCAGCTCACTTCGCGGGCCCTTAAACTATGGCTACACCTTC CASSLRGPLNYGYTF
- - TRBJ1-4 TRBV27 TGTGCCAGCAGTTTAAGAGGCCGGACCTCCCCAACTAGGGAAAAACTGTTTTTT CASSLRGRTSPTREKLFF
- - TRBJ1-2 TRBV7-9 TGTGCCAGCAGCTTAGACGTTTTCGGTAGATATGGCTACACCTTC CASSLDVFGRYGYTF
- - TRBJ1-6 TRBV7-2 TGTGCCAGCAGCTTACTGCAGGGAAAATCACCCCTCCACTTT CASSLLQGKSPLHF
- - TRBJ2-3 TRBV29-1 TGCAGCGTTCCGAGGAGGGGATTCACAGATACGCAGTATTTT CSVPRRGFTDTQYF
- - TRBJ2-5 TRBV10-3 TGTGCCATCAGCGGAAGAGGGGGGGCCCAAGAGACCCAGTACTTC CAISGRGGAQETQYF
TRBD2 - TRBJ2-5 TRBV20-1 TGCAGTAATGCCCCGGGACTAACCCAGTACTTC CSNAPGLTQYF
- - TRBJ1-2 TRBV9 TGTGCCAGCAGCGTCCGGGGATCGGCAGCTAACTATGGCTACACCTTC CASSVRGSAANYGYTF
TRBD2 once TRBJ2-1 TRBV25-1 TGTGCCAGCACCCCACTAGCGGACTACAATGAGCAGTTCTTC CASTPLADYNEQFF
TRBD1 few TRBJ1-2 TRBV5-1 TGCGCCAGCAGCCTTCAAACAGGGGGCGCGGGCAACTATGGCTACACCTTC CASSLQTGGAGNYGYTF
TRBD1 - TRBJ1-5 TRBV5-6 TGTGCCAGCAGCGTAAGGACAGGGCGCAATCAGCCCCAGCATTTT CASSVRTGRNQPQHF
- - TRBJ1-1 TRBV11-2 TGTGCCAGCAGCTCCGGGGACACTGAAGCTTTCTTT CASSSGDTEAFF
- - TRBJ1-1 TRBV15 TGTGCCACCAGCGCGCAAATGAACACTGAAGCTTTCTTT CATSAQMNTEAFF
- once TRBJ1-5 TRBV28 TGTGCCAGCAGAGTACGTGGGCAGACCAATCAGCCCCAGCATTTT CASRVRGQTNQPQHF
- - TRBJ2-5 TRBV6-5 TGTGCCAGCCGGAGGACAGCCCAAGAGACCCAGTACTTC CASRRTAQETQYF
- - TRBJ1-4 TRBV27 TGTGCCAGCAGTTTGACAGTAAATGAAAAACTGTTTTTT CASSLTVNEKLFF
TRBD2 once TRBJ2-1 TRBV9 TGTGCCAGCAGCGTAGCTATGGCGGGGGTCTTCAATGAGCAGTTCTTC CASSVAMAGVFNEQFF
- once TRBJ2-2 TRBV5-8 TGTGCCAGCAGCTTGGACGGAACCAGGGGTCATGGCGGGGAGCTGTTTTTT CASSLDGTRGHGGELFF
TRBD1 - TRBJ1-2 TRBV4-3 TGCGCCAGCAGCCAAGAAGCAACAGGGGGCATCTATGGCTACACCTTC CASSQEATGGIYGYTF
- - TRBJ2-1 TRBV5-8 TGTGCCAGCAGCTCCCTTTATTATGACAGAAATCGGGAGGAGCAGTTCTTC CASSSLYYDRNREEQFF
- - TRBJ2-3 TRBV7-3 TGTGCCAGCAGCTTACCTTCTAGACCGGGCACAGATACGCAGTATTTT CASSLPSRPGTDTQYF
- few TRBJ1-1 TRBV5-1 TGCGCCAGCAGCCTGGAGCAGAGGCGGGAAACTGAAGCTTTCTTT CASSLEQRRETEAFF
- - TRBJ2-7 TRBV6-5 TGTGCCAGCAGAGCCGTCGTAGACACCGACTACGAGCAGTACTTC CASRAVVDTDYEQYF
- once TRBJ1-1 TRBV10-3 TGTGCCATCAGTGTCGGGACTTCGGACGCTGAAGCTTTCTTT CAISVGTSDAEAFF
TRBD1 - TRBJ2-7 TRBV7-8 TGTGCCAGCAGCTACGGGACAGGGCTTGGCGAGCAGTACTTC CASSYGTGLGEQYF
TRBD1 - TRBJ1-1 TRBV29-1 TGCAGCGGTGGACAGGGGGAAAGCACTGAAGCTTTCTTT CSGGQGESTEAFF
TRBD2 few TRBJ2-2 TRBV7-2 TGTGCCAGCAGCTTAACTTCGGGACTAGCGGGAGGCACCGGGGAGCTGTTTTTT CASSLTSGLAGGTGELFF
- - TRBJ2-7 TRBV4-3 TGCGCCAGCAGCCAAGATTGGCAGACCTACGAGCAGTACTTC CASSQDWQTYEQYF
- - TRBJ2-7 TRBV9 TGTGCCAGCAGCGAGTCCGGGACTCGATACGAGCAGTACTTC CASSESGTRYEQYF
- - TRBJ1-5 TRBV7-2 TGTGCCAGCAGCTTAAGGCGGGCCGGGAGCAATCAGCCCCAGCATTTT CASSLRRAGSNQPQHF